These 20 T cell receptor beta chains came from one sample sequenced in a study of T-cell reconstitution after alpha-beta-depleted transplantation in children. As it was prepared, the TCRbeta library received unique molecular identifiers. Each CDR3 protein gets one entry after TCRdb re-called the PCR reads with MiXCR. The sample carries 70,000 to 95,000 distinct CDR3 sequences, 12% recorded once. The sequencing here drew on PBMCs from the stem cell graft donor, taken from the stem cell graft. Receptors originate from a human donor who donated a stem cell graft to a child with inherited bone marrow failure.

This clonotype was recorded many times. The chain links TRBV10-3 to TRBJ1-2, with D maybe TRBD1 (6 bases). There are 13 residues in the CDR3. V was shortened by 10 bases and J by 4 bases, with 16 bases between the two germline ends. The germline V gene has CDR1 ENHRY and CDR2 SYGVKD. The CDR3 protein is CATATGIFYGYTF. DNA for the CDR3: TGTGCCACCGCTACAGGGATCTTCTATGGCTACACCTTC.

This clonotype was counted at least ten times. The genes are TRBV29-1 and TRBJ1-4; the D is unclear. The CDR3 totals 13 residues. CDR1 is SQVTM, CDR2 ANQGSEA, per germline. CDR3 loop: CAVGRDHNEKLFF. The CDR3, as DNA: TGCGCCGTGGGGAGAGACCATAATGAAAAACTGTTTTTT.

This clonotype was counted at least ten times. The chain uses TRBV4-3 and TRBJ1-2; D possibly corresponds to TRBD1 (6 bases). Germline CDR1 is LGHNA and CDR2 is YSLEER. Trimming stripped 2 bases from V and 0 bases from J, with 13 bases between. The CDR3 covers 16 residues. CDR3 sequence reads: CASSQTGQSTNYGYTF. CDR3 coding DNA: TGCGCCAGCAGCCAAACTGGACAGTCGACTAACTATGGCTACACCTTC.

There are many counts of this clonotype. The V gene is TRBV5-1, the J gene TRBJ1-4, with a weak D call TRBD1 (6 bases). The CDR3 is 14 residues long. Per the germline V gene, CDR1 is SGHRS and CDR2 is YFSETQ. The V end lost 4 bases, the J end lost 5 bases, and 12 bases lay between the germline ends. The CDR3: CASSPGQTNEKLFF. The CDR3 nucleotides read TGCGCCAGCAGCCCTGGACAGACGAATGAAAAACTGTTTTTT.

This clonotype has a count of ten or more. The rearrangement uses TRBV7-8 and TRBJ2-5, with 11 bases identical to TRBD2. The length of the CDR3 is 15 residues. CDR1 is SGHVS, CDR2 FQNEAQ, per germline. The CDR3, as DNA: TGTGCAGTAGACCCGCTAGCGGGGGGCCAAGAGACCCAGTACTTC. Protein: CAVDPLAGGQETQYF. The full variable domain, completed using reference TRBV7-8 and TRBJ2-5, is GAGVSQSPRYKVAKRGQDVALRCDPISGHVSLFWYQQALGQGPEFLTYFQNEAQLDKSGLPSDRFFAERPEGSVSTLKIQRTQQEDSAVYLCAVDPLAGGQETQYFGPGTRLLVL.

This clonotype was observed at least ten times. V usage is TRBV20-1 and J usage is TRBJ2-1, with TRBD2 matching 8 bases. V was clipped by 3 bases and J by 5 bases; unmatched bases: 6. Germline CDR1 reads DFQATT; CDR2 reads SNEGSKA (reference sequence). This CDR3 is built from 14 residues. In DNA form, the CDR3 reads TGCAGTGCTAGGCGGGGCGGGGGGAACAATGAGCAGTTCTTC. It is translated as CSARRGGGNNEQFF.

This clonotype was recorded many times. The rearrangement joins TRBV12-3 or TRBV12-4 to TRBJ2-3; D may be TRBD1 (5 bases). This CDR3 contains 14 residues. V was shortened by 10 bases and J by 1 base, with 15 bases between the two germline ends. As DNA, the CDR3 is TGTGCCACTACTCTCTTACAGGGCACAGATACGCAGTATTTT. This encodes CATTLLQGTDTQYF.

This clonotype was seen repeatedly, ten times or more. The chain employs TRBV7-9 and TRBJ2-5, with TRBD2 matching over 14 bases. The CDR3 runs to 14 residues. Germline V gene lookup returns CDR1 SEHNR and CDR2 FQNEAQ (reference sequence). V was clipped by 8 bases and J by 4 bases; unmatched bases: 3. Written as DNA, the CDR3 is TGTGCCAGCCGCGGGACTAGCGGGGGAGAGACCCAGTACTTC. Translating it yields CASRGTSGGETQYF.

The chain carries TRBV18 and TRBJ2-3; D possibly corresponds to TRBD1 (6 bases). Germline values: CDR1 KGHSH, CDR2 LQKENI. V gave up 3 bases and J gave up 2 bases, with 15 bases separating them. The CDR3 is 16 residues long. The CDR3 coding sequence is TGTGCCAGCTCACCTGACAGGATTCCTCTCACAGATACGCAGTATTTT. The encoded protein is CASSPDRIPLTDTQYF.

This clonotype has a count of ten or more. This chain connects TRBV6-5 to TRBJ2-7; perhaps TRBD1 as D (6 bases). Trimming removed 6 bases from V and 3 bases from J, with 18 bases in between. Germline loops: CDR1 MNHEY, CDR2 SVGAGI. CDR3 size: 15 residues. CDR3 nucleotide sequence: TGTGCCAGCAGCCCCGGGACACCCTACTTCTACGAGCAGTACTTC. Amino acid sequence: CASSPGTPYFYEQYF.

Ten or more counts support this clonotype. The chain uses TRBV7-8 and TRBJ2-3; D is unresolved. The germline V gene has CDR1 SGHVS and CDR2 FQNEAQ. Deletions cut 2 bases from V and 6 bases from J, with 15 bases between. This CDR3 contains 15 residues. DNA of the CDR3: TGTGCCAGCAGCTTATTTCAACGCCTCTCGGATACGCAGTATTTT. As protein: CASSLFQRLSDTQYF.

The chain joins TRBV6-2 or TRBV6-3 to TRBJ2-7; tentative D call: TRBD1 (6 bases). V was cut by 4 bases and J by 3 bases, with 10 bases left in between. Germline loops: CDR1 MNHEY, CDR2 SVGEGT. There are 13 residues in the CDR3. DNA of the CDR3: TGTGCCAGCAGTTCATACAGGGACTACGAGCAGTACTTC. This encodes CASSSYRDYEQYF.

The table lists this clonotype with many counts. The chain links TRBV3-1 to TRBJ2-7; no reliable D call. V was clipped by 3 bases and J by 7 bases, with 10 bases between them. CDR3 length: 12 amino acids. The germline gives CDR1 LGHDT, CDR2 YNNKEL (reference sequence). CDR3 amino acids: CASSQARGEQYF. For the CDR3, the DNA is TGTGCCAGCAGCCAGGCCAGAGGTGAGCAGTACTTC.

This clonotype occurred many times. The rearrangement uses TRBV14 and TRBJ2-3, with 9 bases matching TRBD2. The germline gives CDR1 SGHDN, CDR2 FVKESK. The CDR3 runs 16 residues. Losses at the gene ends were 4 bases for V and 11 bases for J; bases not matched to a gene: 16. In DNA, the CDR3 is TGTGCCAGCAGCCTGATTAGCGGGGGCCCTCGCCGAGTGCAGTATTTT. Translated, it gives CASSLISGGPRRVQYF.

The table lists this clonotype with many counts. This chain uses TRBV10-3 with TRBJ1-5, with 11 bases identical to TRBD1. The CDR3 has 15 amino acids. Germline-derived CDR1 and CDR2 are ENHRY and SYGVKD. The V gene end was trimmed by 6 bases and the J gene end by 5 bases; junction bases not matched to a gene: 6. The chain's CDR3 is CAISRGQGVDQPQHF. CDR3 bases: TGTGCCATCAGCCGGGGACAGGGGGTTGATCAGCCCCAGCATTTT.

This clonotype was detected only a few times. V gene TRBV20-1 combines with J gene TRBJ2-7; TRBD1 or TRBD2 may be the D gene (5 bases each). V was trimmed by 0 bases and J by 3 bases, leaving 15 bases between them. The V gene's germline CDR1 is DFQATT and CDR2 SNEGSKA (reference sequence). This CDR3 is 15 amino acids long. The CDR3: CSARDSRDLLYEQYF. In nucleotides, the CDR3 is TGCAGTGCTAGAGATTCCCGGGACCTTCTCTACGAGCAGTACTTC.

This clonotype was recorded at least ten times. The V gene is TRBV20-1, the J gene TRBJ1-6; D may be TRBD1 (6 bases). The CDR3 sequence is 14 residues long. Per the germline V gene, CDR1 is DFQATT and CDR2 is SNEGSKA (reference sequence). Trimming stripped 4 bases from V and 6 bases from J, with 13 bases between. The chain's CDR3 is CSATGGQVNSPLHF. The CDR3 nucleotides read TGCAGTGCTACCGGGGGGCAGGTTAATTCACCCCTCCACTTT.

This clonotype has at least ten counts. The genes are TRBV7-2 and TRBJ1-5, with 8 bases matching TRBD1. The CDR3 extends over 15 amino acids. The germline gives CDR1 SGHTA, CDR2 FQGNSA. The V and J ends lost 3 bases and 4 bases, in that order; junction bases with no gene match: 5. The CDR3 here is CASSFGQGVNQPQHF. The DNA for the CDR3 is TGTGCCAGCAGCTTCGGACAGGGCGTTAATCAGCCCCAGCATTTT.

At least ten counts were recorded for this clonotype. This chain joins TRBV4-3 and TRBJ1-2, with D possibly TRBD1 on 5 matching bases. Germline V gene sequence: CDR1 LGHNA, CDR2 YSLEER. This CDR3 comprises 16 residues. Trimming took off 0 bases at V and 10 bases at J, with 21 bases between the two ends. The CDR3 bases are TGCGCCAGCAGCCAAGATGTGTTGGGCCAGGGTGGAACCTACACCTTC. The encoded protein is CASSQDVLGQGGTYTF.

This clonotype was detected ten times or more. The chain links TRBV9 to TRBJ2-2, with D perhaps TRBD1 (6 bases). The V gene lost 2 bases and the J gene lost 4 bases, with 12 bases spanning the gap. Germline assignment: CDR1 SGDLS and CDR2 YYNGEE. The CDR3 has 15 amino acids. The CDR3 here is CASSVQVRGTGELFF. The DNA of the CDR3 is TGTGCCAGCAGCGTCCAGGTCAGGGGCACCGGGGAGCTGTTTTTT.